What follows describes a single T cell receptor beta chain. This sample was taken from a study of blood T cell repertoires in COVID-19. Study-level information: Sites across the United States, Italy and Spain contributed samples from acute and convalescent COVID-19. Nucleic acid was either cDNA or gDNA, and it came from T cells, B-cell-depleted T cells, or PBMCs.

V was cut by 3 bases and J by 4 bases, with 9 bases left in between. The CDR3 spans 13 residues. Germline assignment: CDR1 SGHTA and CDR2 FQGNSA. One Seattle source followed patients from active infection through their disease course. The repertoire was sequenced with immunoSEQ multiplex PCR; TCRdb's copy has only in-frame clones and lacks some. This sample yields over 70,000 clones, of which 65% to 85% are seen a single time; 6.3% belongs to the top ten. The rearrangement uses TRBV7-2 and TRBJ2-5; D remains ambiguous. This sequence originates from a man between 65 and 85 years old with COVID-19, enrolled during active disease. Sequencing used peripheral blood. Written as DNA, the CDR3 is TGTGCCAGCAGCTTTGGGCTCAGAGAGACCCAGTACTTC. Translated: CASSFGLRETQYF.